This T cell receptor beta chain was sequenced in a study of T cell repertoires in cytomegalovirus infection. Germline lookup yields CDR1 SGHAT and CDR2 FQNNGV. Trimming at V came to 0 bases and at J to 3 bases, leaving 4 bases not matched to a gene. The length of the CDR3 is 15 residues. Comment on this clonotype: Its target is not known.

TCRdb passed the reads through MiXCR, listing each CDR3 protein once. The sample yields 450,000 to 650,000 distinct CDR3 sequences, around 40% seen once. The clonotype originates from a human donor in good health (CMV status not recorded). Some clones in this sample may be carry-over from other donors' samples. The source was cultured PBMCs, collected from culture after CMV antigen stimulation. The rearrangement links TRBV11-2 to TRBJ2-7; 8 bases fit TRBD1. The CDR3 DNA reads TGTGCCAGCAGCTTAGATGGACAGGGATTCTACGAGCAGTACTTC. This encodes CASSLDGQGFYEQYF.